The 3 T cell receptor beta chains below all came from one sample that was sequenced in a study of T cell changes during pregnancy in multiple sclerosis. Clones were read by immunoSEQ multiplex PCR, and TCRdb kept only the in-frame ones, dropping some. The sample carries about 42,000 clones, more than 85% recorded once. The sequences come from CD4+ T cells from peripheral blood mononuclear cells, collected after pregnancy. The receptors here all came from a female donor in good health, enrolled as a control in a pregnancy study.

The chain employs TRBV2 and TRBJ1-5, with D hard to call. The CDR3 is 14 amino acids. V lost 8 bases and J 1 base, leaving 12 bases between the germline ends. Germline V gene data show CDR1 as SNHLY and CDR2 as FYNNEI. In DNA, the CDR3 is TGTGCCAGCGGCACAGCCCGGAGCAATCAGCCCCAGCATTTT. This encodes CASGTARSNQPQHF. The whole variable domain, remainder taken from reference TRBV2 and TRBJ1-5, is EPEVTQTPSHQVTQMGQEVILRCVPISNHLYFYWYRQILGQKVEFLVSFYNNEISEKSEIFDDQFSVERPDGSNFTLKIRSTKLEDSAMYFCASGTARSNQPQHFGDGTRLSIL.

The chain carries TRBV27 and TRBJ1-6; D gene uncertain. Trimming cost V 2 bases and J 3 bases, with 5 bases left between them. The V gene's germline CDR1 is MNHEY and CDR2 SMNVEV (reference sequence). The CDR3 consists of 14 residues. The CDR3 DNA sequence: TGTGCCAGCAGTTTACCCCGCTATAATTCACCCCTCCACTTT. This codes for CASSLPRYNSPLHF.

CDR3 in DNA: TGTGCCATCAGTGAGGCCGGGCTAGCGCTCAATGAGCAGTTCTTC. Translation: CAISEAGLALNEQFF. J is TRBJ2-1 and V is TRBV10-3; weak D call: TRBD2 (6 bases). V lost 2 bases, J lost 6 bases, and 14 bases lay in between. This CDR3 is 15 amino acids long. Germline V gene sequence: CDR1 ENHRY, CDR2 SYGVKD.